This TCR beta chain was captured by sequencing in a study of cytomegalovirus exposure and HLA in healthy donors. Study-wide points: Most TCRs appeared rarely, but some public TCRs recurred in many donors. Later findings reportedly placed an Asian-associated ancestry cluster below the approximately 670-donor mean for N-insertions.

With regard to this clone: Its antigen is undetermined.

Trimming removed 0 bases from V and 1 base from J, with 7 bases in between. CDR3 length equals 14 residues. Germline V lookup: CDR1 SGHRS, CDR2 YFSETQ. PCR used 60 Vbeta primers and 13 Jbeta primers. Sequenced by immunoSEQ multiplex PCR; TCRdb stores in-frame clones only, minus some. The table shows about 170,000 clones, with more than 65% occurring only once. Sequencing was performed on PBMCs. The rearrangement links TRBV5-1 to TRBJ1-1; possible D gene TRBD1, 6 bases. The receptor was isolated from a male donor in good health and CMV-seronegative. CDR3 sequence reads: CASSLDRANTEAFF. The CDR3 DNA follows: TGCGCCAGCAGCTTGGACAGGGCGAACACTGAAGCTTTCTTT.